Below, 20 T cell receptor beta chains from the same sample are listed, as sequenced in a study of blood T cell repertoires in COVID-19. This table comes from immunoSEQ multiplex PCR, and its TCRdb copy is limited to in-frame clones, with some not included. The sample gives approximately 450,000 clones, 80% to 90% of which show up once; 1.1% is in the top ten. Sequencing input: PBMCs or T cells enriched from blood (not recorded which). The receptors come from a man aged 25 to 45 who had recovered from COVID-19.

DNA of the CDR3: TGTGCCAGCAACTCAACCCCACTGTTCTCCACGAACACTGAAGCTTTCTTT. Its translation is CASNSTPLFSTNTEAFF. V usage is TRBV11-2 and J usage is TRBJ1-1; D remains unclear. In germline, CDR1 is SGHAT, CDR2 FQNNGV. V gave up 7 bases and J gave up 1 base, with 22 bases separating them. The CDR3 is 17 residues long. Supplemented by reference TRBV11-2 and TRBJ1-1, the full variable domain reads EAGVAQSPRYKIIEKRQSVAFWCNPISGHATLYWYQQILGQGPKLLIQFQNNGVVDDSQLPKDRFSAERLKGVDSTLKIQPAKLEDSAVYLCASNSTPLFSTNTEAFFGQGTRLTVV.

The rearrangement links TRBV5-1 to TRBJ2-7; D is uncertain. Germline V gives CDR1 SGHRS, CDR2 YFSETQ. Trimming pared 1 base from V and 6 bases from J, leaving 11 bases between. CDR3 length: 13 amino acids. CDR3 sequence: CASSLWQNREQYF. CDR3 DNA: TGCGCCAGCAGCTTGTGGCAGAACCGCGAGCAGTACTTC.

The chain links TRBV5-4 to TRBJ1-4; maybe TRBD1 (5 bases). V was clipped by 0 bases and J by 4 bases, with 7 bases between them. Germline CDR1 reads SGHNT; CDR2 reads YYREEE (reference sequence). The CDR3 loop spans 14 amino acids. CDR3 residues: CASSLGGDNEKLFF. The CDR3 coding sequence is TGTGCCAGCAGCTTGGGGGGGGATAATGAAAAACTGTTTTTT.

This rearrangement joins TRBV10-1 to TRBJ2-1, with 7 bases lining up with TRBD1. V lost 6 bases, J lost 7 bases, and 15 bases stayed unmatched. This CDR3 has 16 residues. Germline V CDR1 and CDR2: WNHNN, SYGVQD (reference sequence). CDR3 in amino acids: CASSSARGPVGNEQFF. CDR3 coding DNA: TGCGCCAGCAGCAGCGCAAGGGGGCCCGTCGGTAATGAGCAGTTCTTC.

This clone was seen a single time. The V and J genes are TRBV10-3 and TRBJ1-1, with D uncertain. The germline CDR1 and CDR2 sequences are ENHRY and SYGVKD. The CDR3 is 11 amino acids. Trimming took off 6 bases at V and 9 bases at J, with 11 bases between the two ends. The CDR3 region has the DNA TGTGCCATCAGATCGGAGAGCCAAGCTTTCTTT. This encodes CAIRSESQAFF.

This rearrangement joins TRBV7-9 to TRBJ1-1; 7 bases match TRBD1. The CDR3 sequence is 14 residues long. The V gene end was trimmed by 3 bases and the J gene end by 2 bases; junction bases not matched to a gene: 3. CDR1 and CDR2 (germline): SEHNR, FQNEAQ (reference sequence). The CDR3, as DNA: TGTGCCAGCAGCTTGACAGGGACAAACACTGAAGCTTTCTTT. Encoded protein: CASSLTGTNTEAFF.

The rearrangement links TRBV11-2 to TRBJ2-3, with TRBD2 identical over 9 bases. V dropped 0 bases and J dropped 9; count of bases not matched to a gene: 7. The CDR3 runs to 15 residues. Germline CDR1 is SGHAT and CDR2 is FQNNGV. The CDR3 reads CASSLDRPSGKTQYF. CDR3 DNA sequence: TGTGCCAGCAGCTTAGATCGGCCTAGCGGGAAGACGCAGTATTTT. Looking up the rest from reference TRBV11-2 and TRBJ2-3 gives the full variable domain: EAGVAQSPRYKIIEKRQSVAFWCNPISGHATLYWYQQILGQGPKLLIQFQNNGVVDDSQLPKDRFSAERLKGVDSTLKIQPAKLEDSAVYLCASSLDRPSGKTQYFGPGTRLTVL.

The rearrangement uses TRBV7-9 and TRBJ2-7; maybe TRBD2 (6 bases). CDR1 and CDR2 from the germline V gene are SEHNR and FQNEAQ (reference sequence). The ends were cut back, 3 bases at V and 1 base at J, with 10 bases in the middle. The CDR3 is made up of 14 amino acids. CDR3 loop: CASSFGGTSYEQYF. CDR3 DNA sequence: TGTGCCAGCAGCTTTGGCGGGACTTCCTACGAGCAGTACTTC.

In nucleotides, the CDR3 is TGTGCCAGCTCACCTACAGGGCCCTCTGGAAACACCATATATTTT. This codes for CASSPTGPSGNTIYF. The genes are TRBV18 and TRBJ1-3; D might be TRBD1 (6 bases). The V end lost 3 bases, the J end lost 0 bases, and 9 bases lay between the germline ends. CDR3 size: 15 residues. Germline V gene data show CDR1 as KGHSH and CDR2 as LQKENI.

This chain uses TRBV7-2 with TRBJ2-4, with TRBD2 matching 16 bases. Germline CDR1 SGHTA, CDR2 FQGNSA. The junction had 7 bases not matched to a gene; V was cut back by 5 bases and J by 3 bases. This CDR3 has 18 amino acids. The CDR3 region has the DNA TGTGCCAGCAGCCAGGGACTAGCGGGGGGGTTGGGCAAAAACATTCAGTACTTC. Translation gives CASSQGLAGGLGKNIQYF. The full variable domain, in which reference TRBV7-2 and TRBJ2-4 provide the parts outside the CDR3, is GAGVSQSPSNKVTEKGKDVELRCDPISGHTALYWYRQSLGQGLEFLIYFQGNSAPDKSGLPSDRFSAERTGGSVSTLTIQRTQQEDSAVYLCASSQGLAGGLGKNIQYFGAGTRLSVL.

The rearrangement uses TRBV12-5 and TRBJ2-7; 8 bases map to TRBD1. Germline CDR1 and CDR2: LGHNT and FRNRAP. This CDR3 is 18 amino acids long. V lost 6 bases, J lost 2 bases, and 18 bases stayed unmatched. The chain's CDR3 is CASGYTRLSTGAAYEQYF. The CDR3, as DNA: TGTGCTAGTGGCTACACCCGGTTATCGACAGGGGCCGCCTACGAGCAGTACTTC.

The CDR3 DNA reads as TGTGCCAGCAGCTTACATTCAGGATATCAGCCCCAGCATTTT. Its protein product is CASSLHSGYQPQHF. The chain couples TRBV5-8 to TRBJ1-5, with D unresolved. With 2 bases removed from V and 5 bases from J, the gap between germline ends came to 11 bases. There are 14 residues in the CDR3. Germline-derived CDR1 and CDR2 are SGHTS and YDEGEE.

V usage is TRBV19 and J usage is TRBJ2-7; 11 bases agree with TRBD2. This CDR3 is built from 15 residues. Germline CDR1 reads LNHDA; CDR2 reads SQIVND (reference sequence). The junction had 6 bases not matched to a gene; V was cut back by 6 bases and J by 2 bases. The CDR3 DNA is TGTGCCAGTAGCCCCGGGACTAGCGGAACCTACGAGCAGTACTTC. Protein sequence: CASSPGTSGTYEQYF.

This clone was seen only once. CDR3: CSVVVYSREDEQFF. CDR3 DNA: TGCAGCGTTGTCGTCTACAGCAGGGAGGATGAGCAGTTCTTC. The rearrangement uses TRBV29-1 and TRBJ2-1, with D possibly TRBD2 on 6 matching bases. Trimming took 4 bases from V and 8 from J, leaving 18 bases between them. The germline gives CDR1 SQVTM, CDR2 ANQGSEA. The CDR3 covers 14 residues.

The CDR3 DNA sequence: TGTGCCAGCTCACCACAGAAAACAGGGATCAATCAGCCCCAGCATTTT. Translation gives CASSPQKTGINQPQHF. The genes are TRBV18 and TRBJ1-5; D may be TRBD1 (6 bases). V lost 1 base, J lost 3 bases, and 13 bases lay in between. From germline, CDR1 is KGHSH and CDR2 LQKENI. This CDR3 spans 16 amino acids.

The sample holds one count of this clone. The CDR3 nucleotides read TGTGCCAGCAGCGGTCTAGCGGGCTCCTACAATGAGCAGTTCTTC. Residues: CASSGLAGSYNEQFF. This chain connects TRBV5-5 to TRBJ2-1; TRBD2 matches at 8 bases. The CDR3 is made up of 15 amino acids. J lost 0 bases, V lost 4 bases, and 3 bases had no gene match. Germline CDR1 is SGHKS and CDR2 is YYEKEE (reference sequence).

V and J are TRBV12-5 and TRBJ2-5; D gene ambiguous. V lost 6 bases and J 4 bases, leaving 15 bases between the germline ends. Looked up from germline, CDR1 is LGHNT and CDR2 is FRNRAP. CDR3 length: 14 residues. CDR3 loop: CASGKSLQSETQYF. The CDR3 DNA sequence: TGTGCTAGTGGCAAGTCACTACAATCAGAGACCCAGTACTTC.

The CDR3 region is CAWARDRGSQPQHF. CDR3 bases: TGTGCCTGGGCAAGGGACAGGGGCTCTCAGCCCCAGCATTTT. The J gene is TRBJ1-5, the V gene TRBV30; 10 bases agree with TRBD1. Germline assignment: CDR1 GTSNPN and CDR2 SVGIG (reference sequence). CDR3 length equals 14 residues. The ends lost 5 bases at V and 6 bases at J; junction bases unmatched: 7.

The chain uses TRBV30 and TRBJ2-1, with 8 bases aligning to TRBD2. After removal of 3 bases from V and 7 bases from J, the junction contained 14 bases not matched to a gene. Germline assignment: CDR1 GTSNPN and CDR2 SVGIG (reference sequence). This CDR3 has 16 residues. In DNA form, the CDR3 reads TGTGCCTGGAGCCCGCGGCTAGCGGGTCGGAGGAATGAGCAGTTCTTC. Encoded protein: CAWSPRLAGRRNEQFF.

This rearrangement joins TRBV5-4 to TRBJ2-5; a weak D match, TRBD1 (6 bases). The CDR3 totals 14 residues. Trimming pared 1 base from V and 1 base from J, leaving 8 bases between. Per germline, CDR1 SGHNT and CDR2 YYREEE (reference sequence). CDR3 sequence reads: CASSLTGSQETQYF. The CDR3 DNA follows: TGTGCCAGCAGCTTGACAGGGTCCCAAGAGACCCAGTACTTC.